This T cell receptor beta chain appears in the sequencing data of a study of CD8+ T cells in alopecia areata. Study information: Percent of scalp involved defined treated patients' severity scores.

Following extraction, RNA underwent reverse transcription to cDNA, which served as the sequencing template. The table came from immunoSEQ multiplex PCR; TCRdb's copy has only in-frame clones and leaves some out. This sample has 200,000 or so clones, with 58% found just once. Treatment noted: oral pan-JAK inhibitor, 5-10 mg twice daily. The CDR3 is 13 residues long. Between the trimmed V and J ends, which lost 8 bases and 5 bases, there was a span of 12 bases. Germline V CDR1 and CDR2: MGHDK, SYGVNS. Material: CD4+ T cells sorted from blood, obtained at week 24, from a patient treated with tofacitinib. This rearrangement joins TRBV25-1 to TRBJ1-4; unclear D gene. This TCR came from a human donor with alopecia areata. CDR3 DNA: TGTGCCAGCCCTTCCCGGGGAAATGAAAAACTGTTTTTT. Amino acids: CASPSRGNEKLFF.